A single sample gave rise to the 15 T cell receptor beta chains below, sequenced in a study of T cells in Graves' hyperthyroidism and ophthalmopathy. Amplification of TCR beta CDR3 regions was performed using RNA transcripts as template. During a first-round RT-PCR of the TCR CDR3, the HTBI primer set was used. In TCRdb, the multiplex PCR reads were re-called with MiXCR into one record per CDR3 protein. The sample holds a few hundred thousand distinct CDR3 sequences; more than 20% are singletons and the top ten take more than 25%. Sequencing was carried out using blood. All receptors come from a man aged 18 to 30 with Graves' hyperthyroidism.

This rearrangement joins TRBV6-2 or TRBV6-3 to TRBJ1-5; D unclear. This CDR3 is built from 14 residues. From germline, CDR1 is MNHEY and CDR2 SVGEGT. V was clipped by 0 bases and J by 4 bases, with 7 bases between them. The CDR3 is CASSYSYGNQPQHF. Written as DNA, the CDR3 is TGTGCCAGCAGTTACTCGTATGGGAATCAGCCCCAGCATTTT.

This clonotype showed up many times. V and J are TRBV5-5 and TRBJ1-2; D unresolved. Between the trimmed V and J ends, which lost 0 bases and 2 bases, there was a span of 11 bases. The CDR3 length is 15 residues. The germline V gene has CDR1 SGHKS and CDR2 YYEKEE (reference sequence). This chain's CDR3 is CASSLAQPWNYGYTF. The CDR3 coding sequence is TGTGCCAGCAGCTTGGCCCAGCCCTGGAACTATGGCTACACCTTC.

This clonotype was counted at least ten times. The CDR3 nucleotides read TGTGCCAGCAGTTACAGAGGGACAGGACTTCACACTGAAGCTTTCTTT. Amino acids: CASSYRGTGLHTEAFF. The rearrangement uses TRBV6-5 and TRBJ1-1; 8 positions match TRBD1. The germline CDR1 and CDR2 sequences are MNHEY and SVGAGI. V shed 2 bases and J 3 bases; nucleotides not matched to a gene: 8. The CDR3 sequence is 16 residues long.

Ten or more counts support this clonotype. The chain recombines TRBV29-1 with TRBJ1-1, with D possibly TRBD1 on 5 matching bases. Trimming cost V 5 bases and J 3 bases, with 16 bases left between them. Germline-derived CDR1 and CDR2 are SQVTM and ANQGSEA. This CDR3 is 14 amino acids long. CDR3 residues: CSVPIQESDTEAFF. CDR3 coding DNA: TGCAGCGTTCCAATACAGGAAAGTGACACTGAAGCTTTCTTT.

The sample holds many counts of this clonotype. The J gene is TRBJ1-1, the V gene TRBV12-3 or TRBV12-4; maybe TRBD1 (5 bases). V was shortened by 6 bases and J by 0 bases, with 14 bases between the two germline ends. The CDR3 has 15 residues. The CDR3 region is CASRLPTAMNTEAFF. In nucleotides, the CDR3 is TGTGCCAGCAGACTACCGACAGCCATGAACACTGAAGCTTTCTTT.

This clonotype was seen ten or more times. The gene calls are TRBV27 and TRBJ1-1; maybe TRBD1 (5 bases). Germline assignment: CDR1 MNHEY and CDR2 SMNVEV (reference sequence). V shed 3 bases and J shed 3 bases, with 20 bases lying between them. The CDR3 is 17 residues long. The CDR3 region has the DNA TGTGCCAGCAGTTTCTTCCCCGGGGGGTACGAAGACACTGAAGCTTTCTTT. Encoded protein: CASSFFPGGYEDTEAFF.

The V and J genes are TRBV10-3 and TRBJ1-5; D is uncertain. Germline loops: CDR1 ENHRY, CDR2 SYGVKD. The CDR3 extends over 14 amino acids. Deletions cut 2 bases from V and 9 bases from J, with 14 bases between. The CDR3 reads CAISERQAGRPQHF. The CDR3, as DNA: TGTGCCATCAGTGAGAGGCAGGCCGGGCGGCCCCAGCATTTT.

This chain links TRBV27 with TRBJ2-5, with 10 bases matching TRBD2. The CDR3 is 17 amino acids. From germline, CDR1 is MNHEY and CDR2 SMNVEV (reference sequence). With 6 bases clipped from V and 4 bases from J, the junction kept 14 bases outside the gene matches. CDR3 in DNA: TGTGCCAGCAGCCCTCTCTTAGCGGGGGGCCTGGGAGAGACCCAGTACTTC. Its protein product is CASSPLLAGGLGETQYF.

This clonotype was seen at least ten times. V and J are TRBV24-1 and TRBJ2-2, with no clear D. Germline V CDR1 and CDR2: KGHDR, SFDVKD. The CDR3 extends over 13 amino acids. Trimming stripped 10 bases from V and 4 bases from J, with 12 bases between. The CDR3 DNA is TGTGCCACTCCCCCAGAGCCCACCGGGGAGCTGTTTTTT. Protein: CATPPEPTGELFF.

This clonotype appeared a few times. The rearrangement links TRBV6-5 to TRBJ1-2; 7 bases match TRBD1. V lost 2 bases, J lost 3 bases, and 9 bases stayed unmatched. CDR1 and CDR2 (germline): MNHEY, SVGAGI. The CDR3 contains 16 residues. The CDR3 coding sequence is TGTGCCAGCAGTTACGGTGGGAGGACAGGCGACTATGGCTACACCTTC. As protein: CASSYGGRTGDYGYTF.

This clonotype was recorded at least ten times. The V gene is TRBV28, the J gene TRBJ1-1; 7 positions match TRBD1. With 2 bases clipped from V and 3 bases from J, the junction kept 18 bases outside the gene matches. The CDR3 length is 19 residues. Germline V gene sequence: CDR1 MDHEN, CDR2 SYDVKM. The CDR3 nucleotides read TGTGCCAGCAGTTTAGGTGGGGGAGGTAGGGGGCCGGGGGACACTGAAGCTTTCTTT. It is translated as CASSLGGGGRGPGDTEAFF.

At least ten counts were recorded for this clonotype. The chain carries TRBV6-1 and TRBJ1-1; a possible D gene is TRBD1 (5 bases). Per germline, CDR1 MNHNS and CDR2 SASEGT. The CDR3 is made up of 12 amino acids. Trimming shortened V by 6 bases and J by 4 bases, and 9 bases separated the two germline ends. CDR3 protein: CASSRAGTEAFF. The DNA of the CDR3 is TGTGCCAGCAGCAGGGCGGGCACTGAAGCTTTCTTT.

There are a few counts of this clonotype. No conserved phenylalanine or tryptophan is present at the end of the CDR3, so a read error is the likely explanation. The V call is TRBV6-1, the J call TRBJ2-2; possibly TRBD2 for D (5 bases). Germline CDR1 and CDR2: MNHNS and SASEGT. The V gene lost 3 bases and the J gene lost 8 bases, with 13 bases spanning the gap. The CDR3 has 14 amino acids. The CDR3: CASSDEGGQGELFV. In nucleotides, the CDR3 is TGTGCCAGCAGTGATGAGGGTGGTCAAGGGGAGCTGTTTGTT.

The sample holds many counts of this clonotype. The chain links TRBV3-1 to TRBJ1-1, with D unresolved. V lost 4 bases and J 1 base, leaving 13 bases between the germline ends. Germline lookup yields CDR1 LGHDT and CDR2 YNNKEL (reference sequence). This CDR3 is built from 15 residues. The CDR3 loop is CASSRTNLPNTEAFF. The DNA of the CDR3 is TGTGCCAGCAGCCGAACTAACTTACCGAACACTGAAGCTTTCTTT.

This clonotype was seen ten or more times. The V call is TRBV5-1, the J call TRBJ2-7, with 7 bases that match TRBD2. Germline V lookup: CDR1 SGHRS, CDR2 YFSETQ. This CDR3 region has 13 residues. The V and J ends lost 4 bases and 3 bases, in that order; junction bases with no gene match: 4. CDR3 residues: CASSGRVNYEQYF. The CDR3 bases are TGCGCCAGCAGCGGGAGGGTAAACTACGAGCAGTACTTC.